This TCR beta chain was captured by sequencing in a study of blood T cell repertoires in COVID-19. Germline loops: CDR1 MNHEY, CDR2 SVGAGI. This CDR3 region has 11 residues. V lost 3 bases to trimming and J lost 3 bases, with 2 bases between them. How the authors handled the data: The authors estimated nucleated cell counts from reference gene primer amplification. The assay was immunoSEQ multiplex PCR, and TCRdb's table has in-frame clones only and misses some. Clone size and the V and J calls come from that table; the DNA yielded D and trimming. The table has approximately 130,000 clones, around 81% seen once.

The V and J genes are TRBV6-5 and TRBJ2-5; D is unclear. Sequencing input: peripheral blood. The TCR originated in a man aged 35-49 years with active or convalescent COVID-19. This CDR3 is CASSYKETQYF. CDR3 nucleotides: TGTGCCAGCAGTTATAAAGAGACCCAGTACTTC.